These 27 T cell receptor beta chains were all obtained from the same sample, sequenced in a study of chemoradiotherapy in HPV16-positive cancers. Sequencing was performed with immunoSEQ multiplex PCR; in TCRdb, only in-frame clones are kept and a portion is missing. The sample contains 53,000 or so clones, under 95% of which appear only once. The sequenced sample was blood, obtained from a patient who underwent chemoradiotherapy. The origin of the receptors is a human donor with HPV-associated anogenital cancer.

This chain uses TRBV6-5 with TRBJ2-7, with D perhaps TRBD1 (5 bases). The CDR3 is 15 residues long. V was shortened by 6 bases and J by 0 bases, with 15 bases between the two germline ends. Germline V gives CDR1 MNHEY, CDR2 SVGAGI. The CDR3 coding sequence is TGTGCCAGCAGGTACGGGCCGGACACCTCCTACGAGCAGTACTTC. It translates to CASRYGPDTSYEQYF.

The genes are TRBV29-1 and TRBJ1-2, with D possibly TRBD1 on 6 matching bases. In germline, CDR1 is SQVTM, CDR2 ANQGSEA. There are 15 residues in the CDR3. The V and J ends lost 7 bases and 2 bases respectively, with 20 bases between them. CDR3 residues: CSAYSPGEENYGYTF. The CDR3 coding sequence is TGCAGCGCCTATTCTCCAGGGGAAGAGAACTATGGCTACACCTTC.

V and J are TRBV11-3 and TRBJ2-7; D possibly corresponds to TRBD2 (6 bases). This CDR3 is 15 amino acids long. With 1 base removed from V and 1 base from J, the gap between germline ends came to 11 bases. Germline CDR1 is SGHNT and CDR2 is YENEEA. The CDR3 is CASSLGPGASYEQYF. The CDR3 coding sequence is TGTGCCAGCAGCTTAGGTCCGGGAGCTTCCTACGAGCAGTACTTC.

The chain combines TRBV5-5 with TRBJ1-5, with TRBD1 as a possible D gene (5 bases). The CDR3 consists of 16 residues. Deletions cut 4 bases from V and 7 bases from J, with 21 bases between. Germline CDR1 reads SGHKS; CDR2 reads YYEKEE (reference sequence). The CDR3 sequence is CASSRTVGGSGQPQHF. For the CDR3, the DNA is TGTGCCAGCAGCCGGACGGTGGGGGGGAGCGGGCAGCCCCAGCATTTT.

DNA of the CDR3: TGTGCCAGCAGTCTCTTCTCCAATGAGCAGTTCTTC. It codes for CASSLFSNEQFF. V usage is TRBV5-6 and J usage is TRBJ2-1; D is undetermined. Germline assignment: CDR1 SGHDT and CDR2 YYEEEE. This CDR3 region has 12 residues. The V gene lost 5 bases and the J gene lost 6 bases, with 9 bases spanning the gap.

The chain links TRBV7-9 to TRBJ1-6; D is uncertain. The CDR3 contains 14 residues. Germline V gene sequence: CDR1 SEHNR, CDR2 FQNEAQ (reference sequence). Trimming left V 3 bases short and J 0 bases short, with 3 bases between. The CDR3 DNA reads as TGTGCCAGCAGCTTGGGCTCCTATAATTCACCCCTCCACTTT. Residues: CASSLGSYNSPLHF.

As DNA, the CDR3 is TGTGCCAGTAGTTCAAGACAGGGGGATAATTCACCCCTCCACTTT. Residues: CASSSRQGDNSPLHF. V is TRBV19 and J is TRBJ1-6, with 9 nucleotides matching TRBD1. Germline lookup yields CDR1 LNHDA and CDR2 SQIVND (reference sequence). V lost 5 bases and J lost 5; bases outside the gene matches: 4. The CDR3 sequence is 15 residues long.

V gene TRBV6-5 combines with J gene TRBJ2-1; 11 bases map to TRBD1. The germline V gene encodes CDR1 MNHEY and CDR2 SVGAGI. V lost 0 bases to trimming and J lost 3 bases; unmatched junction nucleotides: 1. The CDR3 totals 16 residues. Written as DNA, the CDR3 is TGTGCCAGCAGTTACTCAGGGACAGGGGGCTACAATGAGCAGTTCTTC. Translation: CASSYSGTGGYNEQFF.

The chain joins TRBV18 to TRBJ2-3; D possibly corresponds to TRBD2 (6 bases). Germline values: CDR1 KGHSH, CDR2 LQKENI. There are 14 residues in the CDR3. Trimming cost V 8 bases and J 0 bases, with 12 bases left between them. The CDR3 DNA reads as TGTGCCAGCCCTAAGGCGGGGAGCACAGATACGCAGTATTTT. Its protein is CASPKAGSTDTQYF.

This clone occurred once. The chain links TRBV5-1 to TRBJ2-1; 7 bases are a match to TRBD2. Germline CDR1 and CDR2: SGHRS and YFSETQ. This CDR3 region has 14 residues. V was pared by 3 bases and J by 4 bases, with 4 bases of the junction left unmatched. CDR3 nucleotides: TGCGCCAGCAGCTCCGGACTAGATTACAATGAGCAGTTCTTC. Its protein is CASSSGLDYNEQFF.

J is TRBJ2-7 and V is TRBV30, with D perhaps TRBD1 or TRBD2 (5 bases each). In germline, CDR1 is GTSNPN, CDR2 SVGIG (reference sequence). V lost 2 bases, J lost 2 bases, and 10 bases lay in between. There are 13 residues in the CDR3. The CDR3 coding sequence is TGTGCCTGGAGTCCCGGGACGACCTACGAGCAGTACTTC. It yields the protein CAWSPGTTYEQYF.

The rearrangement uses TRBV5-4 and TRBJ2-5; no definite D call. Germline V gives CDR1 SGHNT, CDR2 YYREEE (reference sequence). The length of the CDR3 is 16 residues. Trimming removed 4 bases at V and 2 bases at J, with 18 bases between. This CDR3 reads CASSPPPGGPQETQYF. The CDR3 bases are TGTGCCAGCAGCCCGCCCCCGGGCGGACCTCAAGAGACCCAGTACTTC. Full variable domain (remainder filled in from reference TRBV5-4 and TRBJ2-5): ETGVTQSPTHLIKTRGQQVTLRCSSQSGHNTVSWYQQALGQGPQFIFQYYREEENGRGNFPPRFSGLQFPNYSSELNVNALELDDSALYLCASSPPPGGPQETQYFGPGTRLLVL.

The chain recombines TRBV10-3 with TRBJ1-5, with a tentative D call TRBD1 (5 bases). The CDR3 spans 14 residues. V gave up 10 bases and J gave up 1 base, with 14 bases separating them. Germline CDR1 and CDR2: ENHRY and SYGVKD. The CDR3 DNA reads as TGTGCCAGCAACGGGGGAGAAAGCAATCAGCCCCAGCATTTT. The encoded protein is CASNGGESNQPQHF.

This chain uses TRBV19 with TRBJ2-7, with 8 bases matching TRBD1. This CDR3 comprises 14 residues. Germline assignment: CDR1 LNHDA and CDR2 SQIVND (reference sequence). Trimming cost V 8 bases and J 3 bases; bases outside gene matches: 9. CDR3 sequence reads: CASPKGQAGYEQYF. In nucleotides, the CDR3 is TGTGCCAGTCCCAAGGGACAGGCGGGCTACGAGCAGTACTTC.

This clone appeared a single time. The CDR3 loop reads CASSEGLAGSLYEQYF. The CDR3 DNA reads as TGTGCCAGCAGTGAGGGGTTAGCGGGATCCCTCTACGAGCAGTACTTC. The V call is TRBV6-1, the J call TRBJ2-7; 8 positions match TRBD2. Germline values: CDR1 MNHNS, CDR2 SASEGT. Germline trimming cut 3 bases from V and 3 bases from J; bases unmatched to any gene: 10. CDR3 length equals 16 residues.

The genes are TRBV19 and TRBJ1-3; D not resolved. Germline values: CDR1 LNHDA, CDR2 SQIVND (reference sequence). V shed 6 bases and J shed 0 bases, with 12 bases lying between them. The CDR3 is made up of 15 amino acids. As DNA, the CDR3 is TGTGCCAGTAGACCTACAGCGAGCTCTGGAAACACCATATATTTT. Protein product: CASRPTASSGNTIYF.

The V and J genes are TRBV5-6 and TRBJ1-2; 10 positions match TRBD1. Trimming removed 3 bases from V and 5 bases from J; junction bases left unmatched: 7. CDR1 and CDR2 from the germline V gene are SGHDT and YYEEEE. This CDR3 is 15 amino acids long. The CDR3 DNA sequence: TGTGCCAGCAGCTACAATCCGGGACAGGGGTATGGCTACACCTTC. Protein product: CASSYNPGQGYGYTF.

The chain combines TRBV30 with TRBJ1-2; TRBD1 agrees at 10 bases. The CDR3 is 12 residues long. Germline loops: CDR1 GTSNPN, CDR2 SVGIG (reference sequence). CDR3 DNA sequence: TGTGCTTGCCGACAGGGGGCCTATGGCTACACCTTC. It is translated as CACRQGAYGYTF.

CDR3 DNA: TGTGCCAGTCAGGGATGGGTTGGCACTGAAGCTTTCTTT. Its protein is CASQGWVGTEAFF. The chain employs TRBV5-6 and TRBJ1-1, with D perhaps TRBD1 (5 bases). The CDR3 spans 13 residues. Germline CDR1 reads SGHDT; CDR2 reads YYEEEE. Trimming removed 8 bases at V and 4 bases at J, with 15 bases between.

The J gene is TRBJ2-3, the V gene TRBV6-6; 7 nucleotides match TRBD2. The CDR3 is 13 residues long. Trimming removed 3 bases from V and 6 bases from J; junction bases left unmatched: 3. Germline V gene data show CDR1 as MNHNY and CDR2 as SVGAGI (reference sequence). DNA for the CDR3: TGTGCCAGCAGTTATCGGGGGGAGGATACGCAGTATTTT. This translates into CASSYRGEDTQYF.

The rearrangement links TRBV9 to TRBJ2-7; TRBD1 matches 7 bases. Germline CDR1 is SGDLS and CDR2 is YYNGEE. The length of the CDR3 is 16 residues. The V segment lost 4 bases and the J segment 9 bases; nucleotides outside the gene matches: 19. The CDR3 coding sequence is TGTGCCAGCAGCACCGCAGCCGGGACACAGGGGTCCGGGCAGTACTTC. Residues: CASSTAAGTQGSGQYF. The full variable domain, completed using reference TRBV9 and TRBJ2-7, is DSGVTQTPKHLITATGQRVTLRCSPRSGDLSVYWYQQSLDQGLQFLIQYYNGEERAKGNILERFSAQQFPDLHSELNLSSLELGDSALYFCASSTAAGTQGSGQYFGPGTRLTVT.

The V gene is TRBV5-8, the J gene TRBJ1-5; perhaps TRBD1 as D (5 bases). V lost 4 bases to trimming and J lost 2 bases, with 7 bases between them. CDR3 length: 13 residues. CDR1 and CDR2 from the germline V gene are SGHTS and YDEGEE. The CDR3 DNA is TGTGCCAGCAGCCGGGACCGCAATCAGCCCCAGCATTTT. It specifies CASSRDRNQPQHF.

V is TRBV7-3 and J is TRBJ2-3; D gene unclear. CDR3 length: 13 residues. The V and J ends lost 0 bases and 4 bases respectively, with 5 bases between them. Germline V lookup: CDR1 SGHTA, CDR2 FQGTGA. The CDR3 DNA is TGTGCCAGCAGCTTAACCGGGCCAGATACGCAGTATTTT. Protein product: CASSLTGPDTQYF.

This clone was detected a few times. This chain links TRBV10-1 with TRBJ2-5; possibly TRBD2 for D (6 bases). Per the germline V gene, CDR1 is WNHNN and CDR2 is SYGVQD (reference sequence). The length of the CDR3 is 14 residues. V lost 0 bases and J lost 5, with 10 bases in between. The CDR3 nucleotides are TGCGCCAGCAGTGAGTCGACTAGGATGGAGACCCAGTACTTC. As protein: CASSESTRMETQYF.

The chain carries TRBV30 and TRBJ1-2; no clear D. Germline CDR1 and CDR2: GTSNPN and SVGIG (reference sequence). This CDR3 has 12 residues. Deletions cut 5 bases from V and 7 bases from J, with 14 bases between. Here the CDR3 DNA reads TGTGCCTGGGGCCCGCCCGGTTCTGGCTACACCTTC. It encodes CAWGPPGSGYTF.

This clone was seen once. The rearrangement uses TRBV5-8 and TRBJ1-3; no clear D. Germline V gene lookup returns CDR1 SGHTS and CDR2 YDEGEE. V was clipped by 3 bases and J by 4 bases, with 11 bases between them. This CDR3 is 14 amino acids long. CDR3 nucleotide sequence: TGTGCCAGCAGCTCCAGCGGGTCAGGAAACACCATATATTTT. Its translation is CASSSSGSGNTIYF.

V and J are TRBV9 and TRBJ1-2; the D gene is possibly TRBD1 (5 bases). This CDR3 is 16 amino acids long. Germline V lookup: CDR1 SGDLS, CDR2 YYNGEE. V was trimmed by 1 base and J by 7 bases, leaving 20 bases between them. This CDR3 reads CASSVFTAGDPGGYTF. CDR3 coding DNA: TGTGCCAGCAGCGTATTCACAGCGGGGGATCCGGGTGGCTACACCTTC.